This is a list of T cell receptor beta chains from one sample in a study of cytomegalovirus exposure and HLA in healthy donors. Method: immunoSEQ multiplex PCR; TCRdb's copy keeps in-frame clones and lacks some. The data hold about 160,000 clones, with 75% to 90% observed a single time. Source material: PBMCs. These receptors were obtained from a man aged 30 to 45 in good health and CMV-seronegative. CDR3s include the opening cysteine and the closing phenylalanine or tryptophan. D genes are given only for firm matches. Clone size appears in some rows only: once, few, many, or a class for an expanded clone.

D: .
V: TRBV6-6
size: .
J: TRBJ2-7
DNA: TGTGCCAGCAGTTACTCACCAGGGGATCAATACGAGCAGTACTTC
CDR3: CASSYSPGDQYEQYF

D: TRBD2
V: TRBV5-1
size: .
J: TRBJ2-7
DNA: TGCGCCAGCAGCTTGGCCGCGGGACTAGCGACCTACGAGCAGTACTTC
CDR3: CASSLAAGLATYEQYF

D: TRBD2
V: TRBV7-9
size: .
J: TRBJ2-2
DNA: TGTGCCAGCAGCTTTTTTAGCGGGGCCACGAACACCGGGGAGCTGTTTTTT
CDR3: CASSFFSGATNTGELFF

D: TRBD1
V: TRBV30
size: .
J: TRBJ1-2
DNA: TGTGCCTGGAGTGCGGGACAGGGGGCGTATGGCTACACCTTC
CDR3: CAWSAGQGAYGYTF

D: .
V: TRBV27
size: once
J: TRBJ1-1
DNA: TGTGCCAGCAGTTTACTCCAGGGGACGAACACTGAAGCTTTCTTT
CDR3: CASSLLQGTNTEAFF

D: .
V: TRBV14
size: few
J: TRBJ1-2
DNA: TGTGCCAGCAGCCAAGTTTGGGCAAACTATGGCTACACCTTC
CDR3: CASSQVWANYGYTF

D: .
V: TRBV5-1
size: .
J: TRBJ2-3
DNA: TGCGCCAGCAGCTCACACGCGGGAAATACAGATACGCAGTATTTT
CDR3: CASSSHAGNTDTQYF

D: .
V: TRBV2
size: few
J: TRBJ2-1
DNA: TGTGCCAGCAGTGAAGGAGGGTTTGCCAATGAGCAGTTCTTC
CDR3: CASSEGGFANEQFF

D: .
V: TRBV2
size: .
J: TRBJ2-7
DNA: TGTGCCAGCATCTCTACTCGATTAGCCGGGACACCTTCCTACGAGCAGTACTTC
CDR3: CASISTRLAGTPSYEQYF

D: .
V: TRBV28
size: .
J: TRBJ2-1
DNA: TGTGCCAGCAGTTCAGGCGTCCACTACAATGAGCAGTTCTTC
CDR3: CASSSGVHYNEQFF

D: TRBD1
V: TRBV6-5
size: .
J: TRBJ2-7
DNA: TGTGCCAGCAGTGCTTCCGGGACAGGGACCTACGAGCAGTACTTC
CDR3: CASSASGTGTYEQYF

D: .
V: TRBV11-3
size: once
J: TRBJ1-1
DNA: TGTGCCAGCAGCATGGACAGCTACACTGAAGCTTTCTTT
CDR3: CASSMDSYTEAFF

D: TRBD1
V: TRBV5-6
size: .
J: TRBJ1-6
DNA: TGTGCCAGCCTAATCGGGGACAGGGAGTTATCACCCCTCCACTTT
CDR3: CASLIGDRELSPLHF

D: .
V: TRBV27
size: .
J: TRBJ2-1
DNA: TGTGCCAGCAGCCTTGGGACAAGCCACAATGAGCAGTTCTTC
CDR3: CASSLGTSHNEQFF

D: TRBD1
V: TRBV5-1
size: .
J: TRBJ2-7
DNA: TGCGCCAGCAGCGACAGGGAAGATAACGAGCAGTACTTC
CDR3: CASSDREDNEQYF

D: .
V: TRBV6-5
size: .
J: TRBJ1-4
DNA: TGTGCCAGCAGTTACTCGAGAGGGATCCATGAAAAACTGTTTTTT
CDR3: CASSYSRGIHEKLFF

D: .
V: TRBV18
size: .
J: TRBJ1-5
DNA: TGTGCCAGCTCACCAGGGTCGGGTGATCAGCCCCAGCATTTT
CDR3: CASSPGSGDQPQHF

D: .
V: TRBV6-1
size: few
J: TRBJ2-5
DNA: TGTGCCAGCAGTACCCACTTGGAGACCCAGTACTTC
CDR3: CASSTHLETQYF

D: TRBD1
V: TRBV7-2
size: .
J: TRBJ1-2
DNA: TGTGCCTGCCGACAGGGAATGAGATCTAAGGGCTACACCTTC
CDR3: CACRQGMRSKGYTF

D: TRBD2
V: TRBV4-3
size: once
J: TRBJ2-5
DNA: TGCGCCAGCAGCCCCGGACTAGCGGTAGAGACCCAGTACTTC
CDR3: CASSPGLAVETQYF

D: TRBD1
V: TRBV6-5
size: .
J: TRBJ1-2
DNA: TGTGCCAGCAGACGGGACAGGGATTATGGCTACACCTTC
CDR3: CASRRDRDYGYTF

D: .
V: TRBV7-9
size: .
J: TRBJ1-6
DNA: TGTGCCAGCAGCCAAAGGGGTGGTGGTTCACCCCTCCACTTT
CDR3: CASSQRGGGSPLHF

D: TRBD1
V: TRBV2
size: .
J: TRBJ2-6
DNA: TGTGCCAGCAGTTATATACAGGGGCCACTCTCTGGGGCCAACGTCCTGACTTTC
CDR3: CASSYIQGPLSGANVLTF

D: TRBD1
V: TRBV7-9
size: .
J: TRBJ1-2
DNA: TGTGCCAGCAGCTTGAGGACAGGGGGGGGAGGCTACACCTTC
CDR3: CASSLRTGGGGYTF

D: TRBD2
V: TRBV4-3
size: .
J: TRBJ2-1
DNA: TGCGCCAGCAGCCAAGAACCCAGCGGGGGGTTGAATGAGCAGTTCTTC
CDR3: CASSQEPSGGLNEQFF

D: .
V: TRBV27
size: .
J: TRBJ1-5
DNA: TGTGCCAGCAGTTTAAGGACAGCGGGACAGCCCCAGCATTTT
CDR3: CASSLRTAGQPQHF

D: TRBD2
V: TRBV19
size: .
J: TRBJ2-5
DNA: TGTGCCAGTAGTATCCCCCGGACTAGCGGGGAAGAGACCCAGTACTTC
CDR3: CASSIPRTSGEETQYF

D: TRBD2
V: TRBV7-6
size: .
J: TRBJ2-3
DNA: TGTGCCAGCAGCTTAGAGGCGAGCGGGGGGGCCGGGGATACGCAGTATTTT
CDR3: CASSLEASGGAGDTQYF

D: TRBD2
V: TRBV7-6
size: .
J: TRBJ2-7
DNA: TGTGCCAGCAGTAGCGGGGTCGGGGACGAGCAGTACTTC
CDR3: CASSSGVGDEQYF

D: TRBD1
V: TRBV6-1
size: .
J: TRBJ1-6
DNA: TGTGCCAGCAGTGAAGTAGGGACAGACTATTCACCCCTCCACTTT
CDR3: CASSEVGTDYSPLHF

D: .
V: TRBV9
size: few
J: TRBJ1-6
DNA: TGTGCCAGCAGCGTAGCGACATTCCCAGATTCACCCCTCCACTTT
CDR3: CASSVATFPDSPLHF

D: TRBD1
V: TRBV5-1
size: .
J: TRBJ1-1
DNA: TGCGCCAGCAGCGCAGGGGGATTACGTAGGGAGATTAAGACTGAAGCTTTCTTT
CDR3: CASSAGGLRREIKTEAFF

D: TRBD1
V: TRBV7-9
size: .
J: TRBJ1-2
DNA: TGTTCCAGCAGCTCCCCGCAGGACAGGGGGAACTATGGCTACACCTTC
CDR3: CSSSSPQDRGNYGYTF

D: .
V: TRBV7-2
size: few
J: TRBJ2-1
DNA: TGTGCCAGCAGCCCAGAGGTAGTTGGCAATGAGCAGTTCTTC
CDR3: CASSPEVVGNEQFF

D: .
V: TRBV19
size: once
J: TRBJ1-5
DNA: TGTGCCAGTACCCTCCTCGCGGGGCTGGGCCAGCCCCAGCATTTT
CDR3: CASTLLAGLGQPQHF

D: TRBD1
V: TRBV19
size: .
J: TRBJ1-4
DNA: TGTGCCAGTACCCTCACCGGGACAGGGGTTGAAAAACTGTTTTTT
CDR3: CASTLTGTGVEKLFF

D: TRBD2
V: TRBV5-4
size: once
J: TRBJ2-7
DNA: TGTGCCAGCAGCTCGGCGACTAGCGACTCCTACGAGCAGTACTTC
CDR3: CASSSATSDSYEQYF

D: .
V: TRBV6-6
size: .
J: TRBJ2-5
DNA: TGTGCCAGCAGTTACTCACTCGACAGACACCAAGAGACCCAGTACTTC
CDR3: CASSYSLDRHQETQYF

D: .
V: TRBV28
size: few
J: TRBJ1-1
DNA: TGTGCCAGCAGTTACGGGGGAGGGACTGAAGCTTTCTTT
CDR3: CASSYGGGTEAFF

D: .
V: TRBV28
size: .
J: TRBJ1-4
DNA: TGTGCCAGCAGGTCACAGGTCCGTGGAAAACTGTTTTTT
CDR3: CASRSQVRGKLFF

D: .
V: TRBV28
size: .
J: TRBJ2-1
DNA: TGTGCCAGCAGTTTGTCCCCTTTTTACAATGAGCAGTTCTTC
CDR3: CASSLSPFYNEQFF

D: TRBD1
V: TRBV5-4
size: .
J: TRBJ2-3
DNA: TGTGCCAGCAGCTTAGGGATGACAGGGGGCAGACTCTTATATACGCAGTATTTT
CDR3: CASSLGMTGGRLLYTQYF

D: .
V: TRBV7-9
size: .
J: TRBJ2-7
DNA: TGTGCCAGCACCGACACTCCCTACGAGCAGTACTTC
CDR3: CASTDTPYEQYF

D: .
V: TRBV15
size: .
J: TRBJ1-4
DNA: TGTGCCACCAGCAGAGGGGGCTTTCGTGAAAAACTGTTTTTT
CDR3: CATSRGGFREKLFF

D: .
V: TRBV7-8
size: .
J: TRBJ2-7
DNA: TGTGCCAGCAGCTTAGCGTCCGGGGTTGGCGAGCAGTACTTC
CDR3: CASSLASGVGEQYF

D: TRBD1
V: TRBV6-5
size: .
J: TRBJ1-5
DNA: TGTGCCAGCAGGGAAACAACAGGGGGGCCCCAGCATTTT
CDR3: CASRETTGGPQHF

D: TRBD2
V: TRBV27
size: few
J: TRBJ2-7
DNA: TGTGCCAGCAGTTGGGGACTAGCATCACTCGAGCAGTACTTC
CDR3: CASSWGLASLEQYF

D: .
V: TRBV11-3
size: .
J: TRBJ2-1
DNA: TGTGCCAGCAGCTTCTCTGTCAATGAGCAGTTCTTC
CDR3: CASSFSVNEQFF